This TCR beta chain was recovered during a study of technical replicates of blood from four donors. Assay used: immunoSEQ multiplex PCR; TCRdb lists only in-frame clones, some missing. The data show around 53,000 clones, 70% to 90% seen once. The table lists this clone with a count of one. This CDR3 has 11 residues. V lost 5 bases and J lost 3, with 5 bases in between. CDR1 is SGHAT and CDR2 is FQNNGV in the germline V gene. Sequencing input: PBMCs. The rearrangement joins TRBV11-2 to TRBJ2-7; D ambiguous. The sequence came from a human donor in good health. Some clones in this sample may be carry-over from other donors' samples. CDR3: CASSPLYEQYF. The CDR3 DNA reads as TGTGCCAGCAGCCCACTCTACGAGCAGTACTTC.